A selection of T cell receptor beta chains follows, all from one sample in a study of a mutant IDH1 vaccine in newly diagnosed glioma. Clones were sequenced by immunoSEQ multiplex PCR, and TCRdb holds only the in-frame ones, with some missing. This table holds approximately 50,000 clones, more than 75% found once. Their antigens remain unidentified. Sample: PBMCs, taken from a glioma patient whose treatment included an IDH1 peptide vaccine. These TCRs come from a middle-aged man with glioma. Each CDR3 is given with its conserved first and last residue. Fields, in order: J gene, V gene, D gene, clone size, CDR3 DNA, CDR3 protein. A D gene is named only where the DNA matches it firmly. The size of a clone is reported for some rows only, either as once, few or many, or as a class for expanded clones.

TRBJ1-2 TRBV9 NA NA TGTGCCAGCAGCGCCCAGGTAGGGGGAGATGGCTACACCTTC CASSAQVGGDGYTF
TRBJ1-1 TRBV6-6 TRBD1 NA TGTGCCAGCAGCCCCCGGGACAGGGCTGGGGCTTTCTTT CASSPRDRAGAFF
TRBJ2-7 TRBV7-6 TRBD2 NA TGTGCCAGCAGCCCACAGGGAGGAGGAGCGGGAGGTTCCTACGAGCAGTACTTC CASSPQGGGAGGSYEQYF
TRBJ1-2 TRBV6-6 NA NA TGTGCCAGCAGTTACTCTGGGGGGCGCGACTATGGCTACACCTTC CASSYSGGRDYGYTF
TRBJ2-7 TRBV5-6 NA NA TGTGCCAGCAGCTTGGAGGTGGGTGGGGAGCAGTACTTC CASSLEVGGEQYF
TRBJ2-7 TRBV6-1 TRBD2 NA TGTGCCAGCAGCCCCCGACTAGCGGGAGTTTACGAGCAGTACTTC CASSPRLAGVYEQYF
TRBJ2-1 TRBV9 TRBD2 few TGTGCCAGCAGCCCTACTAGCGGGAGGGGGAATGAGCAGTTCTTC CASSPTSGRGNEQFF
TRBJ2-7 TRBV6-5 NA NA TGTGCCAGCAGGAGTAGTTCAGGGGTCCACGAGCAGTACTTC CASRSSSGVHEQYF
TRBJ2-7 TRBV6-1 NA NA TGTGCCAGCACCCTCTCCTACGAGCAGTACTTC CASTLSYEQYF
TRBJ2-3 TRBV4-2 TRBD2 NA TGTGCCAGCAGCCAAGATGTAACTAGCGGAGGCACAGATACGCAGTATTTT CASSQDVTSGGTDTQYF
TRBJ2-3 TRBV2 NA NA TGTGCCAGCAGTGAAGCTACGGGGAGCACAGATACGCAGTATTTT CASSEATGSTDTQYF
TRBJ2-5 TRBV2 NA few TGTGCCAGCAGTGGCCTAGAGCGCGCGACCCAGTACTTC CASSGLERATQYF
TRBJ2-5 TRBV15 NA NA TGTGCCACCAGCAGAGCTAGGATCGAGACCCAGTACTTC CATSRARIETQYF
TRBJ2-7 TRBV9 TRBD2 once TGTGCCAGCAGCGTCGGACTAGCGGGCTACGAGCAGTACTTC CASSVGLAGYEQYF
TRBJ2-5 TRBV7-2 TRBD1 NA TGTGCCAGCAGCCTAGGGACAGGGATGTCAGAGACCCAGTACTTC CASSLGTGMSETQYF
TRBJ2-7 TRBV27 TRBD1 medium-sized TGTGCCAGCAGTTTAGGGGGACAGTCCTACGAGCAGTACTTC CASSLGGQSYEQYF
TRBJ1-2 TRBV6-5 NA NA TGTGCCAGCAGTTCCGGACCCGATGGCTACACCTTC CASSSGPDGYTF
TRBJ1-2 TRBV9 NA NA TGTGCCAGCAGCGTGGATCCAGAAGGCTATGGCTACACCTTC CASSVDPEGYGYTF
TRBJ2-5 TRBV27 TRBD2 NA TGTGCCAGCAGTTTCGTAGCGGGAGAGCAAGAGACCCAGTACTTC CASSFVAGEQETQYF
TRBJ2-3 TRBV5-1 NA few TGCGCCAGCAGCCCCGGACGTTTCTTAGATACGCAGTATTTT CASSPGRFLDTQYF
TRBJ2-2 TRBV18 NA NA TGTGCCAGCTCACCACGTGACGGCAACACCGGGGAGCTGTTTTTT CASSPRDGNTGELFF
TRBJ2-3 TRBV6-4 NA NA TGTGCCAGCAGTGACCGGGTAGAAAGCACAGATACGCAGTATTTT CASSDRVESTDTQYF
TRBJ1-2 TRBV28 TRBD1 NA TGTGCCAGCAAACTTTACCCCGGGACAGGGGACAGCTATGGCTACACCTTC CASKLYPGTGDSYGYTF
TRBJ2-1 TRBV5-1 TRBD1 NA TGCGCCAGCAGCTTGGGGGACAGGGCGGTCAATAATGAGCAGTTCTTC CASSLGDRAVNNEQFF
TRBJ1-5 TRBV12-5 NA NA TGTGCTAGTGCTGGCGGTTCTAGCAATCAGCCCCAGCATTTT CASAGGSSNQPQHF
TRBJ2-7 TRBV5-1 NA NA TGCGCCAGCAGCTTGCCCCCGGCCTACGAGCAGTACTTC CASSLPPAYEQYF
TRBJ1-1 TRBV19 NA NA TGTGCCAGTAAGTCCTGGGGGCCGAACACTGAAGCTTTCTTT CASKSWGPNTEAFF
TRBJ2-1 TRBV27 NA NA TGTGCCAGCAGTTTCGGCGGCGATGAGCAGTTCTTC CASSFGGDEQFF
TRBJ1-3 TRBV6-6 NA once TGTGCCAGCAGTTACCCCCGACCCTCTGGAAACACCATATATTTT CASSYPRPSGNTIYF
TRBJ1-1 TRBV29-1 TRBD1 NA TGCAGCGGACAGGGACAGGGATTTCACACTGAAGCTTTCTTT CSGQGQGFHTEAFF
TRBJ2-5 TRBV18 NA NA TGTGCCAGCTCACCACGCCTCTGGGAGACCCAGTACTTC CASSPRLWETQYF
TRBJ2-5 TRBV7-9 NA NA TGTGCCAGCAGCTTAGTGGCAGGCACCCAAGAGACCCAGTACTTC CASSLVAGTQETQYF